This passage covers 29 T cell receptor beta chains from one sample sequenced in a study of cytomegalovirus exposure and HLA in healthy donors. Primers included in the PCR were 60 Vbeta and 13 Jbeta primers. Assay: immunoSEQ multiplex PCR; the TCRdb copy retains only in-frame clones and omits some. The sample shows fewer than 250,000 clones, around 80% of them seen only once. The sample was PBMCs. These receptors all stem from a man aged 25 to 45 in good health and CMV-seronegative.

The rearrangement uses TRBV19 and TRBJ1-1; D is unresolved. The CDR3 totals 15 residues. V lost 5 bases to trimming and J lost 1 base, with 14 bases between them. The germline V gene encodes CDR1 LNHDA and CDR2 SQIVND (reference sequence). This CDR3 reads CASSPDQAGNTEAFF. CDR3 nucleotides: TGTGCCAGTAGTCCTGACCAGGCGGGGAACACTGAAGCTTTCTTT.

The J gene is TRBJ1-6, the V gene TRBV18; 7 bases match TRBD1. This CDR3 comprises 14 residues. V was pared by 6 bases and J by 9 bases, with 8 bases of the junction left unmatched. From germline, CDR1 is KGHSH and CDR2 LQKENI. As DNA, the CDR3 is TGTGCCAGCTCGCCCAAAGGGGGCTTTTCACCCCTCCACTTT. This gives the protein CASSPKGGFSPLHF.

This clone was observed a single time. V usage is TRBV5-1 and J usage is TRBJ2-3; D unclear. V was shortened by 0 bases and J by 3 bases, with 23 bases between the two germline ends. Per the germline V gene, CDR1 is SGHRS and CDR2 is YFSETQ. The CDR3 length is 19 residues. CDR3: CASSLDLNQPRLQTDTQYF. The CDR3 DNA is TGCGCCAGCAGCTTGGACCTCAATCAGCCAAGACTCCAAACAGATACGCAGTATTTT. The complete variable domain, with remaining parts taken from reference TRBV5-1 and TRBJ2-3, reads KAGVTQTPRYLIKTRGQQVTLSCSPISGHRSVSWYQQTPGQGLQFLFEYFSETQRNKGNFPGRFSGRQFSNSRSEMNVSTLELGDSALYLCASSLDLNQPRLQTDTQYFGPGTRLTVL.

This chain joins TRBV6-6 and TRBJ1-2, with D maybe TRBD1 (5 bases). This CDR3 spans 15 amino acids. V lost 6 bases and J 1 base, leaving 15 bases between the germline ends. Germline CDR1 MNHNY, CDR2 SVGAGI (reference sequence). As DNA, the CDR3 is TGTGCCAGCAGCCCACGACAGTTGGGTAACTATGGCTACACCTTC. Protein sequence: CASSPRQLGNYGYTF.

V gene TRBV13 combines with J gene TRBJ2-5; D perhaps matches TRBD2 (5 bases). The CDR3 sequence is 16 residues long. CDR1 and CDR2 from the germline V gene are PRHDT and FYEKMQ (reference sequence). Trimming removed 3 bases from V and 1 base from J, with 15 bases in between. The CDR3 loop is CASSLNGEQIQETQYF. CDR3 coding DNA: TGTGCCAGCAGCTTGAACGGGGAGCAGATCCAAGAGACCCAGTACTTC.

The chain links TRBV7-9 to TRBJ2-3; the match to TRBD1 covers 7 bases. The CDR3 covers 16 residues. The V and J ends lost 6 bases and 0 bases, in that order; junction bases with no gene match: 9. Per germline, CDR1 SEHNR and CDR2 FQNEAQ (reference sequence). Written as DNA, the CDR3 is TGTGCCAGCAGTTTTCGACAGGGCCTTAGCACAGATACGCAGTATTTT. This encodes CASSFRQGLSTDTQYF.

J is TRBJ2-5 and V is TRBV29-1; no clear D gene. Trimming removed 4 bases at V and 2 bases at J, with 8 bases between. The CDR3 has 12 amino acids. Germline CDR1 reads SQVTM; CDR2 reads ANQGSEA. CDR3 sequence reads: CSVAYRQETQYF. In DNA, the CDR3 is TGCAGCGTTGCCTACCGACAAGAGACCCAGTACTTC.

About this clone: Germline and junction disagree at one end, which may indicate a read error. The J gene is TRBJ2-6, the V gene TRBV5-4, with 7 bases matching TRBD2. The CDR3 extends over 20 amino acids. The germline V gene has CDR1 SGHNT and CDR2 YYREEE (reference sequence). The CDR3 bases are TGTGCCAGCAGCCCCGGGGGAGGGGCCCCTGTACACTCTGGGGCCAGCGTCCTGACTTTC. Protein product: CASSPGGGAPVHSGASVLTF.

This clone has only one observation. The chain carries TRBV5-1 and TRBJ2-3; 9 bases agree with TRBD1. CDR1 is SGHRS, CDR2 YFSETQ, per germline. The CDR3 contains 16 residues. The V segment lost 1 base and the J segment 4 bases; nucleotides outside the gene matches: 7. CDR3 sequence reads: CASSLTGQGNADTQYF. Here the CDR3 DNA reads TGCGCCAGCAGCTTGACAGGACAGGGGAACGCAGATACGCAGTATTTT.

This clone was detected once. This chain connects TRBV7-9 to TRBJ2-2; TRBD1 is a possible D gene (5 bases). Between the trimmed V and J ends, which lost 5 bases and 1 base, there was a span of 8 bases. From germline, CDR1 is SEHNR and CDR2 FQNEAQ (reference sequence). The CDR3 runs to 14 residues. The DNA for the CDR3 is TGTGCCAGCAGCCCCACAGGGAACACCGGGGAGCTGTTTTTT. As protein: CASSPTGNTGELFF.

The chain recombines TRBV28 with TRBJ2-5; a weak D match, TRBD2 (6 bases). The J call could be wrong; TRBJ2-7 is a better fit for the DNA end. Germline V CDR1 and CDR2: MDHEN, SYDVKM. CDR3 length: 12 amino acids. CDR3 sequence reads: CASSSGVYEQYF. CDR3 DNA sequence: TGTGCCAGCAGTTCGGGGGTCTACGAGCAGTACTTC.

This chain joins TRBV6-6 and TRBJ1-2; D is unresolved. Per the germline V gene, CDR1 is MNHNY and CDR2 is SVGAGI (reference sequence). CDR3 length: 13 amino acids. V dropped 6 bases and J dropped 0 bases, with 8 bases sitting between them. The CDR3 is CASSPGANYGYTF. The CDR3 region has the DNA TGTGCCAGCAGCCCGGGAGCTAACTATGGCTACACCTTC.

This clone occurred once. Additional DNA sequences in this sample encode the identical CDR3. The chain links TRBV5-1 to TRBJ2-1, with TRBD2 matching over 13 bases. With 4 bases clipped from V and 4 bases from J, the junction kept 2 bases outside the gene matches. In germline, CDR1 is SGHRS, CDR2 YFSETQ. The CDR3 sequence is 15 residues long. CDR3 region: CASSPGLAGYNEQFF. CDR3 sequence (DNA): TGCGCCAGCAGCCCGGGACTAGCGGGGTACAATGAGCAGTTCTTC.

The chain links TRBV2 to TRBJ2-3; D possibly corresponds to TRBD2 (6 bases). The germline gives CDR1 SNHLY, CDR2 FYNNEI. The CDR3 runs to 15 residues. The ends were cut back, 3 bases at V and 1 base at J, with 11 bases in the middle. DNA of the CDR3: TGTGCCAGCAGTGACTCTGGAGGGGGCACAGATACGCAGTATTTT. Protein: CASSDSGGGTDTQYF.

On this clone itself: One end of the junction varies from germline; a read error may be responsible. V is TRBV7-9 and J is TRBJ2-7, with 10 bases aligning to TRBD1. This CDR3 is built from 16 residues. Per germline, CDR1 SEHNR and CDR2 FQNEAQ (reference sequence). The CDR3, as DNA: TGTTCCAGCAGCTCCTTTAGGACAGGGGGAGCGTACGAGCAGTACTTC. This codes for CSSSSFRTGGAYEQYF. The entire variable domain, with the rest obtained from reference TRBV7-9 and TRBJ2-7, is as follows: DTGVSQNPRHKITKRGQNVTFRCDPISEHNRLYWYRQTLGQGPEFLTYFQNEAQLEKSRLLSDRFSAERPKGSFSTLEIQRTEQGDSAMYLCSSSSFRTGGAYEQYFGPGTRLTVT.

This chain uses TRBV7-8 with TRBJ1-3, with 7 bases identical to TRBD1. This CDR3 contains 17 residues. Germline V gene sequence: CDR1 SGHVS, CDR2 FQNEAQ. After removal of 1 base from V and 0 bases from J, the junction contained 6 bases not matched to a gene. The CDR3 loop reads CASSLGVTGTSGNTIYF. In nucleotides, the CDR3 is TGTGCCAGCAGCTTAGGTGTGACAGGGACCTCTGGAAACACCATATATTTT.

The chain uses TRBV11-2 and TRBJ1-1; D not certain. The CDR3 covers 13 residues. Germline values: CDR1 SGHAT, CDR2 FQNNGV. Trimming removed 2 bases at V and 1 base at J, with 5 bases between. CDR3 sequence: CASSLQRNTEAFF. Written as DNA, the CDR3 is TGTGCCAGCAGCTTACAGCGGAACACTGAAGCTTTCTTT.

The chain combines TRBV9 with TRBJ2-1; TRBD2 is a possible D gene (5 bases). Germline CDR1 reads SGDLS; CDR2 reads YYNGEE. V lost 3 bases, J lost 7 bases, and 11 bases lay in between. This CDR3 contains 13 residues. The CDR3 loop is CASSGETWNEQFF. Written as DNA, the CDR3 is TGTGCCAGCAGCGGGGAGACTTGGAATGAGCAGTTCTTC.

The chain employs TRBV7-9 and TRBJ1-5; 7 nucleotides match TRBD1. CDR3 size: 16 residues. CDR1 and CDR2 from the germline V gene are SEHNR and FQNEAQ (reference sequence). V shed 0 bases and J 6 bases; nucleotides not matched to a gene: 8. CDR3 sequence (DNA): TGTGCCAGCAGCTTAGCGCTTTCGGGACAGTCTCAGCCCCAGCATTTT. The encoded protein is CASSLALSGQSQPQHF.

The chain carries TRBV11-2 and TRBJ2-7; TRBD1 agrees at 8 bases. The CDR3 is 16 amino acids. Germline CDR1 and CDR2: SGHAT and FQNNGV. V trimming: 2 bases; J trimming: 0 bases; junction bases outside the gene matches: 6. The CDR3 loop reads CASSLPGGQSSYEQYF. CDR3 nucleotide sequence: TGTGCCAGCAGCTTACCAGGGGGCCAGAGCTCCTACGAGCAGTACTTC.

The rearrangement joins TRBV9 to TRBJ1-3, with 8 positions matching TRBD1. Germline V gene data show CDR1 as SGDLS and CDR2 as YYNGEE. The CDR3 has 16 amino acids. The V gene end was trimmed by 3 bases and the J gene end by 3 bases; junction bases not matched to a gene: 8. The CDR3 region has the DNA TGTGCCAGCAGCGCCCAGAGGACAGGGATTGGAAACACCATATATTTT. Residues: CASSAQRTGIGNTIYF.

The V gene is TRBV6-4, the J gene TRBJ1-4; the D is unclear. The germline CDR1 and CDR2 sequences are MRHNA and SNTAGT. The V and J ends lost 5 bases and 8 bases respectively, with 12 bases between them. This CDR3 is built from 13 residues. The CDR3 region has the DNA TGTGCCAGCAGTCTCCAGGCGGGCGAAAAACTGTTTTTT. This encodes CASSLQAGEKLFF.

This clone was detected only a few times. The V call is TRBV6-5, the J call TRBJ2-7, with TRBD1 identical over 7 bases. This CDR3 comprises 15 residues. The trim removed 5 bases at V and 7 bases at J, leaving 14 bases unmatched. Per germline, CDR1 MNHEY and CDR2 SVGAGI. The CDR3 region has the DNA TGTGCCAGCAGTCTTCTCGGCCAGGGCAGGGGGGAGCAGTACTTC. The encoded protein is CASSLLGQGRGEQYF.

The rearrangement links TRBV5-5 to TRBJ1-3, with no clear D. Germline CDR1 SGHKS, CDR2 YYEKEE (reference sequence). The germline V and J ends were trimmed by 4 bases and 2 bases, with 7 bases remaining between them. This CDR3 contains 13 residues. The CDR3 protein is CASSLEAGNTIYF. CDR3 sequence (DNA): TGTGCCAGCAGCCTAGAAGCTGGAAACACCATATATTTT.

The chain recombines TRBV23-1 with TRBJ2-7; D is possibly TRBD1 (5 bases). TRBV23-1 is identified as an open reading frame with a role that is uncertain. This CDR3 region has 15 residues. V lost 2 bases, J lost 3 bases, and 14 bases lay in between. The CDR3, as DNA: TGCGCCAGCAGTCAAAAGGGGCGAGATGACTACGAGCAGTACTTC. Encoded protein: CASSQKGRDDYEQYF.

V usage is TRBV2 and J usage is TRBJ2-7, with 7 positions matching TRBD1. With V trimmed by 8 bases and J by 5 bases, 18 bases remained unmatched. This CDR3 region has 16 residues. The germline gives CDR1 SNHLY, CDR2 FYNNEI. As DNA, the CDR3 is TGTGCCAGCCAAGGGGGCCAGGGTCCCCTACTAAACGAGCAGTACTTC. Translation gives CASQGGQGPLLNEQYF.

This clone was detected a few times. The gene calls are TRBV6-6 and TRBJ1-1; 7 nucleotides match TRBD1. Germline V CDR1 and CDR2: MNHNY, SVGAGI (reference sequence). The CDR3 consists of 13 residues. Here the CDR3 DNA reads TGTGTGTCGAATGAGGGGGCCAGAACTGAAGCTTTCTTT. This sequence encodes CVSNEGARTEAFF.

The CDR3 protein is CSVVTGMFLGYTF. The CDR3 DNA reads TGCAGCGTTGTAACAGGGATGTTTTTGGGCTACACCTTC. The chain is built from TRBV29-1 and TRBJ1-2, with D maybe TRBD1 (6 bases). CDR1 is SQVTM and CDR2 is ANQGSEA in the germline V gene. V dropped 4 bases and J dropped 8 bases, with 17 bases sitting between them. The CDR3 has 13 residues. The complete variable domain, with remaining parts taken from reference TRBV29-1 and TRBJ1-2, reads SAVISQKPSRDICQRGTSLTIQCQVDSQVTMMFWYRQQPGQSLTLIATANQGSEATYESGFVIDKFPISRPNLTFSTLTVSNMSPEDSSIYLCSVVTGMFLGYTFGSGTRLTVV.

The CDR3: CASSLTLRQGTYGYTF. In nucleotides, the CDR3 is TGTGCCAGCAGTTTAACCCTAAGACAGGGTACCTATGGCTACACCTTC. This chain joins TRBV27 and TRBJ1-2; 7 nucleotides align to TRBD1. Trimming removed 2 bases from V and 4 bases from J; junction bases left unmatched: 10. Germline CDR1 reads MNHEY; CDR2 reads SMNVEV (reference sequence). There are 16 residues in the CDR3.